This entry is about one T cell receptor beta chain. This sample is drawn from a study of T cell changes during pregnancy in multiple sclerosis. Germline V lookup: CDR1 LNHDA, CDR2 SQIVND (reference sequence). V dropped 0 bases and J dropped 7 bases, with 4 bases sitting between them. The CDR3 covers 12 residues. TCRdb keeps only in-frame clones here, not all; method: immunoSEQ multiplex PCR. The data contain about 38,000 clones, around nine tenths of them singletons. The clonotype comes from a female donor in good health, enrolled as a control in a pregnancy study. This chain connects TRBV19 to TRBJ1-5; D gene uncertain. Here the sequenced sample was CD4+ T cells from peripheral blood mononuclear cells, taken after pregnancy. This CDR3 is CASSIDLQPQHF. CDR3 in DNA: TGTGCCAGTAGTATAGATCTCCAGCCCCAGCATTTT. Looking up the rest from reference TRBV19 and TRBJ1-5 gives the full variable domain: DGGITQSPKYLFRKEGQNVTLSCEQNLNHDAMYWYRQDPGQGLRLIYYSQIVNDFQKGDIAEGYSVSREKKESFPLTVTSAQKNPTAFYLCASSIDLQPQHFGDGTRLSIL.